The 28 T cell receptor beta chains below come from one sample, sequenced in a study of cytomegalovirus exposure and HLA in healthy donors (dated by TCRdb to about 2017). The receptor library was made with the immunoSEQ multiplex PCR assay. A mixture of 60 forward primers for TCR Vbeta segments and 13 reverse primers for TCR Jbeta segments was used in the multiplex PCR. Here the immuneACCESS table is served through TCRdb, limited to in-frame sequences with V and J called. Missing clones are a known gap in these copies; in checked studies unresolved V genes cover under half, and the rest lacks a known reason. The sample table shows under 150,000 clones, and 65% to 85% are seen once. The top ten hold about 1% of the sample. Sequencing was performed on PBMCs. The receptors were gathered from a boy aged 5-17 years in good health and CMV-seronegative.

The chain recombines TRBV5-4 with TRBJ1-3; 8 bases align to TRBD1. Germline-derived CDR1 and CDR2 are SGHNT and YYREEE (reference sequence). This CDR3 is built from 17 residues. Unmatched junction bases numbered 11, after V lost 4 bases and J lost 2 bases. The CDR3 nucleotides read TGTGCCAGCAGCCTGGTCCCTGCCAGGGGGCCTGGAAACACCATATATTTT. Residues: CASSLVPARGPGNTIYF. The complete variable domain, with remaining parts taken from reference TRBV5-4 and TRBJ1-3, reads ETGVTQSPTHLIKTRGQQVTLRCSSQSGHNTVSWYQQALGQGPQFIFQYYREEENGRGNFPPRFSGLQFPNYSSELNVNALELDDSALYLCASSLVPARGPGNTIYFGEGSWLTVV.

The rearrangement joins TRBV30 to TRBJ2-7; 12 bases are shared with TRBD2. The length of the CDR3 is 15 residues. Looked up from germline, CDR1 is GTSNPN and CDR2 is SVGIG (reference sequence). The junction had 7 bases not matched to a gene; V was cut back by 2 bases and J by 5 bases. The DNA for the CDR3 is TGTGCCTGGAGTAGGCTAGCGGGAGGGCCCAACGAGCAGTACTTC. Protein: CAWSRLAGGPNEQYF.

This clone has only a few counts. This rearrangement joins TRBV7-2 to TRBJ2-2; 7 bases match TRBD2. The CDR3 is 15 residues long. Unmatched junction bases numbered 7, after V lost 5 bases and J lost 4 bases. From germline, CDR1 is SGHTA and CDR2 FQGNSA. The CDR3 nucleotides are TGTGCCAGCAGCGGGTTAGCGGGTCCCACCGGGGAGCTGTTTTTT. As protein: CASSGLAGPTGELFF.

V and J are TRBV7-9 and TRBJ2-7; no firm D call. This CDR3 has 12 amino acids. V dropped 1 base and J dropped 3 bases, with 4 bases sitting between them. Looked up from germline, CDR1 is SEHNR and CDR2 is FQNEAQ (reference sequence). In nucleotides, the CDR3 is TGTGCCAGCAGCTTAGACAACTACGAGCAGTACTTC. It encodes CASSLDNYEQYF.

This clone was seen once. The chain carries TRBV7-9 and TRBJ1-4, with 11 bases that match TRBD1. This CDR3 is built from 15 residues. The V gene end was trimmed by 3 bases and the J gene end by 7 bases; junction bases not matched to a gene: 4. Germline CDR1 reads SEHNR; CDR2 reads FQNEAQ (reference sequence). Here the CDR3 reads CASSFRTGGTEKLFF. CDR3 sequence (DNA): TGTGCCAGCAGCTTCAGGACAGGGGGCACTGAAAAACTGTTTTTT.

This rearrangement joins TRBV7-9 to TRBJ2-1; perhaps TRBD1 as D (5 bases). The length of the CDR3 is 12 residues. CDR1 and CDR2 from the germline V gene are SEHNR and FQNEAQ (reference sequence). The ends were cut back, 3 bases at V and 5 bases at J, with 5 bases in the middle. In DNA, the CDR3 is TGTGCCAGCAGCTTGGGGCACAATGAGCAGTTCTTC. The encoded protein is CASSLGHNEQFF.

This clone appeared a few times. The J gene is TRBJ1-3, the V gene TRBV7-8; a weak D match, TRBD1 (6 bases). Between the trimmed V and J ends, which lost 0 bases and 0 bases, there was a span of 15 bases. CDR1 is SGHVS, CDR2 FQNEAQ, per germline. There are 18 residues in the CDR3. This CDR3 reads CASSLAGRGGVSGNTIYF. For the CDR3, the DNA is TGTGCCAGCAGCTTAGCGGGGAGGGGGGGTGTCTCTGGAAACACCATATATTTT.

The V gene is TRBV20-1, the J gene TRBJ2-5; D possibly corresponds to TRBD2 (6 bases). V lost 5 bases and J 2 bases, leaving 6 bases between the germline ends. Germline lookup yields CDR1 DFQATT and CDR2 SNEGSKA (reference sequence). The CDR3 length is 11 residues. In nucleotides, the CDR3 is TGCAGTGCTGGGACTCAAGAGACCCAGTACTTC. As protein: CSAGTQETQYF.

V gene TRBV7-9 combines with J gene TRBJ1-1, with D possibly being TRBD1 (5 bases). Germline V gives CDR1 SEHNR, CDR2 FQNEAQ (reference sequence). This CDR3 has 12 residues. The germline V and J ends were trimmed by 0 bases and 7 bases, with 6 bases remaining between them. CDR3 nucleotides: TGTGCCAGCAGCTTAGCGGGGGGTGAAGCTTTCTTT. Translated, it gives CASSLAGGEAFF.

The rearrangement links TRBV9 to TRBJ2-6, with 9 bases aligning to TRBD1. CDR1 SGDLS and CDR2 YYNGEE come from the germline V gene. CDR3 length: 16 amino acids. Unmatched junction bases numbered 3, after V lost 4 bases and J lost 1 base. DNA for the CDR3: TGTGCCAGCAGCCGCGGGACAGGGTCTGGGGCCAACGTCCTGACTTTC. Translated: CASSRGTGSGANVLTF.

The V and J genes are TRBV19 and TRBJ2-7; 9 nucleotides agree with TRBD1. J lost 0 bases, V lost 5 bases, and 2 bases had no gene match. CDR3 length equals 14 residues. The germline gives CDR1 LNHDA, CDR2 SQIVND (reference sequence). CDR3: CASSDRGASYEQYF. CDR3 DNA: TGTGCCAGTAGTGACAGGGGGGCCTCCTACGAGCAGTACTTC.

The chain is built from TRBV7-9 and TRBJ2-3; possibly TRBD2 for D (6 bases). The CDR3 is 19 amino acids. V was pared by 2 bases and J by 2 bases, with 23 bases between. Germline CDR1 SEHNR, CDR2 FQNEAQ (reference sequence). The CDR3 protein is CASSLPSSGRLDPTDTQYF. For the CDR3, the DNA is TGTGCCAGCAGCTTACCTTCGAGCGGGCGCCTAGACCCCACAGATACGCAGTATTTT.

A few counts support this clone. The gene calls are TRBV11-2 and TRBJ2-5; TRBD2 is a possible D gene (5 bases). V was clipped by 3 bases and J by 2 bases, with 13 bases between them. The CDR3 is 15 residues long. Germline CDR1 SGHAT, CDR2 FQNNGV. CDR3 coding DNA: TGTGCCAGCAGCTTCCCAAATAGCGAACAAGAGACCCAGTACTTC. Its protein product is CASSFPNSEQETQYF.

This clone was seen a handful of times. V gene TRBV11-3 combines with J gene TRBJ2-5; a weak D match, TRBD2 (5 bases). CDR1 and CDR2 (germline): SGHNT, YENEEA. V lost 2 bases and J lost 5, with 9 bases in between. The CDR3 contains 13 residues. For the CDR3, the DNA is TGTGCCAGCAGCTTATGGCGCGGGGAGACCCAGTACTTC. Amino acids: CASSLWRGETQYF. Drawing the rest from reference TRBV11-3 and TRBJ2-5, the complete variable domain is EAGVVQSPRYKIIEKKQPVAFWCNPISGHNTLYWYLQNLGQGPELLIRYENEEAVDDSQLPKDRFSAERLKGVDSTLKIQPAELGDSAVYLCASSLWRGETQYFGPGTRLLVL.

This clone showed up just once. This chain uses TRBV12-5 with TRBJ2-1, with 13 bases that match TRBD2. The V and J ends lost 6 bases and 9 bases, in that order; junction bases with no gene match: 20. From germline, CDR1 is LGHNT and CDR2 FRNRAP. The CDR3 runs 19 residues. The CDR3 protein is CASGRSGQGGLAGVIEQFF. The CDR3 coding sequence is TGTGCTAGTGGGAGATCGGGACAGGGCGGACTAGCGGGAGTCATTGAGCAGTTCTTC.

The rearrangement uses TRBV4-1 and TRBJ2-7, with D maybe TRBD1 (7 bases). V was cut by 0 bases and J by 9 bases, with 24 bases left in between. CDR3 length equals 17 residues. CDR1 is MGHRA, CDR2 YSYEKL, per germline. Here the CDR3 reads CASSQEGGTVVTFRQYF. CDR3 coding DNA: TGCGCCAGCAGCCAAGAAGGAGGGACAGTAGTAACTTTTAGGCAGTACTTC.

The chain combines TRBV25-1 with TRBJ2-1; 8 nucleotides align to TRBD2. The V and J ends lost 1 base and 15 bases, in that order; junction bases with no gene match: 11. Germline CDR1 reads MGHDK; CDR2 reads SYGVNS. The CDR3 contains 14 residues. The CDR3 DNA sequence: TGTGCCAGCAGTGAATGGGACGGGGGGGTCGACGTGTTCTTC. This gives the protein CASSEWDGGVDVFF.

The chain joins TRBV7-2 to TRBJ2-3; no clear D gene. Germline loops: CDR1 SGHTA, CDR2 FQGNSA. The germline V and J ends were trimmed by 4 bases and 1 base, with 9 bases remaining between them. This CDR3 has 14 residues. CDR3 amino acids: CASSSSRGTDTQYF. The CDR3 DNA follows: TGTGCCAGCAGCTCGTCAAGAGGCACAGATACGCAGTATTTT.

This chain connects TRBV4-1 to TRBJ1-4, with D possibly matching TRBD1 (5 bases). V gave up 1 base and J gave up 7 bases, with 13 bases separating them. This CDR3 has 15 amino acids. Germline V gene lookup returns CDR1 MGHRA and CDR2 YSYEKL. CDR3 residues: CASSQVYGAREKLFF. In DNA form, the CDR3 reads TGCGCCAGCAGCCAAGTCTATGGGGCGCGTGAAAAACTGTTTTTT.

The rearrangement links TRBV5-6 to TRBJ1-3, with D perhaps TRBD1 (5 bases). Germline lookup yields CDR1 SGHDT and CDR2 YYEEEE. Trimming stripped 2 bases from V and 2 bases from J, with 11 bases between. The CDR3 runs to 15 residues. In DNA form, the CDR3 reads TGTGCCAGCAGCTTCAGGGCACCGACTGGAAACACCATATATTTT. It specifies CASSFRAPTGNTIYF.

The chain recombines TRBV2 with TRBJ2-5; 12 bases fit TRBD2. The CDR3 extends over 15 amino acids. Germline CDR1 SNHLY, CDR2 FYNNEI. With 3 bases clipped from V and 7 bases from J, the junction kept 6 bases outside the gene matches. The CDR3 DNA is TGTGCCAGCAGTGATTCAGCTAGCGGGAGGGGGACCCAGTACTTC. This sequence encodes CASSDSASGRGTQYF.

The gene calls are TRBV5-6 and TRBJ1-1; D perhaps matches TRBD1 (5 bases). Trimming shortened V by 1 base and J by 3 bases, and 10 bases separated the two germline ends. The V gene's germline CDR1 is SGHDT and CDR2 YYEEEE. This CDR3 comprises 14 residues. The CDR3 loop reads CASSLSGRDTEAFF. DNA of the CDR3: TGTGCCAGCAGCTTGTCAGGCAGGGACACTGAAGCTTTCTTT.

With regard to this clone: Distinct nucleotide sequences in the sample also encode this CDR3. V and J are TRBV30 and TRBJ2-1, with D possibly being TRBD2 (6 bases). V gave up 1 base and J gave up 3 bases, with 7 bases separating them. Germline V lookup: CDR1 GTSNPN, CDR2 SVGIG (reference sequence). This CDR3 has 13 amino acids. Here the CDR3 reads CAWSGSGYNEQFF. In DNA, the CDR3 is TGTGCCTGGAGTGGTAGCGGCTACAATGAGCAGTTCTTC. Based on the CDR3 plus reference TRBV30 and TRBJ2-1, the full variable domain is SQTIHQWPATLVQPVGSPLSLECTVEGTSNPNLYWYRQAAGRGLQLLFYSVGIGQISSEVPQNLSASRPQDRQFILSSKKLLLSDSGFYLCAWSGSGYNEQFFGPGTRLTVL.

The CDR3 loop reads CASPGQGAQDYGYTF. The CDR3 DNA follows: TGTGCCAGCCCTGGACAGGGGGCGCAGGACTATGGCTACACCTTC. The chain couples TRBV2 to TRBJ1-2, with TRBD1 matching 11 bases. With 8 bases clipped from V and 3 bases from J, the junction kept 8 bases outside the gene matches. Germline V lookup: CDR1 SNHLY, CDR2 FYNNEI. The CDR3 runs to 15 residues.

The chain links TRBV5-1 to TRBJ2-3; 7 bases line up with TRBD2. Trimming at V came to 5 bases and at J to 5 bases, leaving 14 bases not matched to a gene. Germline CDR1 and CDR2: SGHRS and YFSETQ. CDR3 length: 16 residues. This CDR3 is CASSSVGEGPVDTQYF. DNA for the CDR3: TGCGCCAGCAGTTCCGTAGGGGAGGGCCCGGTAGATACGCAGTATTTT.

The chain employs TRBV4-2 and TRBJ1-3; D remains unclear. This CDR3 comprises 16 residues. The V end lost 3 bases, the J end lost 3 bases, and 15 bases lay between the germline ends. The V gene's germline CDR1 is LGHNA and CDR2 YNFKEQ. The CDR3 DNA is TGTGCCAGCAGCCATCCTACGGGAAGGGATGGAAACACCATATATTTT. It codes for CASSHPTGRDGNTIYF.

The chain joins TRBV19 to TRBJ2-2; the match to TRBD2 covers 13 bases. J gave up 6 bases and V 3 bases, and 7 bases lay outside the gene matches. The CDR3 is 17 residues long. Germline CDR1 reads LNHDA; CDR2 reads SQIVND (reference sequence). Written as DNA, the CDR3 is TGTGCCAGTAGTATTCCAGCCGGGACTAGCGGGGCCGGGGAGCTGTTTTTT. It codes for CASSIPAGTSGAGELFF.

The chain couples TRBV30 to TRBJ1-5, with D perhaps matching TRBD1 (5 bases). This CDR3 has 12 residues. Between the trimmed V and J ends, which lost 1 base and 4 bases, there was a span of 5 bases. CDR1 and CDR2 (germline): GTSNPN, SVGIG (reference sequence). The CDR3 region has the DNA TGTGCCTGGAGTGCAGGGAATCAGCCCCAGCATTTT. Amino acids: CAWSAGNQPQHF.